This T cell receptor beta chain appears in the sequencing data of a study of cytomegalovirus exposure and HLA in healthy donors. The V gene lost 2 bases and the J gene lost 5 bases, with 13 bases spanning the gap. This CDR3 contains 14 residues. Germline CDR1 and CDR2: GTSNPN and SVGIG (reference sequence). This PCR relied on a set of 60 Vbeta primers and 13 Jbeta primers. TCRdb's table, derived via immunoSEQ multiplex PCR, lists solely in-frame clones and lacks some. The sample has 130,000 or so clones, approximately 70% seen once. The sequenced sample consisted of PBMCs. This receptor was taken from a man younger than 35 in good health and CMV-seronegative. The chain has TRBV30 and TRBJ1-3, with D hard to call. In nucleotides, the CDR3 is TGTGCCTGGAGTACCGGGGTGCTCCGAAACACCATATATTTT. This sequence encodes CAWSTGVLRNTIYF.